These 21 T cell receptor beta chains share one sample of origin, sequenced in a study of stem cell transplantation in POMP-related autoinflammatory disease. Using immunoSEQ multiplex PCR, the repertoire was profiled, and TCRdb retains in-frame clones only, with some absent. The data show some 68,000 clones, under 95% seen once. The specimen was CD4+ T cells from PBMCs, collected after stem cell transplantation. Receptors originate from a human patient with POMP-related autoinflammation and immune dysregulation (PRAID). Some T cells may have originated in the graft donor.

This clone was detected only once. The rearrangement joins TRBV5-4 to TRBJ2-7; D possibly corresponds to TRBD2 (7 bases). CDR3 size: 13 residues. CDR1 is SGHNT, CDR2 YYREEE, per germline (reference sequence). V lost 7 bases to trimming and J lost 5 bases, with 16 bases between them. CDR3 bases: TGTGCCAGCGGGTTGGCGGGGGCTAACGAGCAGTACTTC. Its translation: CASGLAGANEQYF.

This rearrangement joins TRBV11-2 to TRBJ2-1; 7 nucleotides line up with TRBD2. This CDR3 is 15 amino acids long. V gave up 6 bases and J gave up 8 bases; unmatched junction bases: 13. The V gene's germline CDR1 is SGHAT and CDR2 FQNNGV. CDR3 amino acids: CASRPAGGRYDEQFF. CDR3 in DNA: TGTGCCAGCAGGCCGGCGGGCGGGAGATACGATGAGCAGTTCTTC.

Written as DNA, the CDR3 is TGTGCCAGCAGTGTTTATGGGGACACTGAAGCTTTCTTT. It encodes CASSVYGDTEAFF. The chain carries TRBV2 and TRBJ1-1; D not certain. Germline CDR1 SNHLY, CDR2 FYNNEI. Trimming took 4 bases from V and 3 from J, leaving 9 bases between them. This CDR3 is 13 amino acids long.

CDR3 loop: CASSQDSGDSYNSPLHF. Written as DNA, the CDR3 is TGCGCCAGCAGCCAAGATTCCGGGGACTCCTATAATTCACCCCTCCACTTT. The rearrangement links TRBV4-1 to TRBJ1-6; D is ambiguous. Trimming took 0 bases from V and 0 from J, leaving 9 bases between them. Germline V gene sequence: CDR1 MGHRA, CDR2 YSYEKL. CDR3 size: 17 residues.

The J gene is TRBJ2-3, the V gene TRBV14; 11 bases are a match to TRBD2. Germline V gene lookup returns CDR1 SGHDN and CDR2 FVKESK. V shed 4 bases and J 0 bases; nucleotides not matched to a gene: 6. This CDR3 comprises 17 residues. The CDR3 spells CASSPRLAGFSTDTQYF. As DNA, the CDR3 is TGTGCCAGCAGCCCCCGACTAGCGGGGTTTAGCACAGATACGCAGTATTTT. Drawing the rest from reference TRBV14 and TRBJ2-3, the complete variable domain is EAGVTQFPSHSVIEKGQTVTLRCDPISGHDNLYWYRRVMGKEIKFLLHFVKESKQDESGMPNNRFLAERTGGTYSTLKVQPAELEDSGVYFCASSPRLAGFSTDTQYFGPGTRLTVL.

V usage is TRBV4-1 and J usage is TRBJ2-5; weak D call: TRBD1 (6 bases). CDR3 length equals 15 residues. Germline values: CDR1 MGHRA, CDR2 YSYEKL. V lost 0 bases and J lost 2, with 10 bases in between. In DNA, the CDR3 is TGCGCCAGCAGCCAAGACGACGGACAGCAAGAGACCCAGTACTTC. Translated, it gives CASSQDDGQQETQYF.

The genes are TRBV11-2 and TRBJ2-3, with 11 bases identical to TRBD2. With 4 bases clipped from V and 3 bases from J, the junction kept 0 bases outside the gene matches. The length of the CDR3 is 14 residues. Germline CDR1 SGHAT, CDR2 FQNNGV. The CDR3 sequence: CASSSSGRTDTQYF. DNA for the CDR3: TGTGCCAGCAGCTCTAGCGGGAGGACAGATACGCAGTATTTT.

CDR3 nucleotide sequence: TGTGCCAGCAGTTTAAATCAGGGGGCGCGCTATGGCTACACCTTC. Protein: CASSLNQGARYGYTF. V and J are TRBV28 and TRBJ1-2, with TRBD1 identical over 8 bases. This CDR3 region has 15 residues. Per germline, CDR1 MDHEN and CDR2 SYDVKM. J gave up 4 bases and V 2 bases, and 6 bases lay outside the gene matches.

This chain connects TRBV10-2 to TRBJ1-1; TRBD1 matches at 7 bases. CDR3 length: 13 residues. CDR1 is WSHSY and CDR2 is SAAADI in the germline V gene. The V and J ends lost 10 bases and 11 bases, in that order; junction bases with no gene match: 16. The CDR3 protein is CATNPGTAEQAFF. CDR3 bases: TGCGCCACCAACCCCGGGACAGCGGAGCAGGCTTTCTTT.

V usage is TRBV3-1 (or the pseudogene TRBV3-2) and J usage is TRBJ2-7, with D hard to call. The CDR3 loop spans 15 amino acids. V gave up 1 base and J gave up 1 base, with 11 bases separating them. Germline CDR1 is LGHDT and CDR2 is YNNKEL (reference sequence). The CDR3 here is CASSQALSSSYEQYF. The CDR3, as DNA: TGTGCCAGCAGCCAAGCTCTCTCCTCTTCCTACGAGCAGTACTTC.

This sequence joins TRBV3-1 (or the pseudogene TRBV3-2) and TRBJ1-2, with 10 positions matching TRBD1. The CDR3 has 14 residues. V shed 3 bases, J shed 5 bases, and the junction held 3 bases outside the gene matches. Germline loops: CDR1 LGHDT, CDR2 YNNKEL (reference sequence). CDR3 sequence reads: CASSHSDRGYGYTF. The CDR3 coding sequence is TGTGCCAGCAGCCACTCGGACAGGGGGTATGGCTACACCTTC.

This clone has only one observation. The chain has TRBV6-5 and TRBJ2-3; D is unclear. V lost 8 bases, J lost 1 base, and 7 bases lay in between. Germline V gene lookup returns CDR1 MNHEY and CDR2 SVGAGI. CDR3 length: 12 amino acids. The chain's CDR3 is CASGQGTDTQYF. CDR3 nucleotides: TGTGCCAGCGGCCAGGGCACAGATACGCAGTATTTT.

V is TRBV6-5 and J is TRBJ1-1; D call uncertain. The CDR3 covers 16 residues. V lost 2 bases and J 1 base, leaving 14 bases between the germline ends. Looked up from germline, CDR1 is MNHEY and CDR2 is SVGAGI. DNA of the CDR3: TGTGCCAGCAGTTACCGTAAATTCACACGGAACACTGAAGCTTTCTTT. It codes for CASSYRKFTRNTEAFF.

The chain recombines TRBV6-6 with TRBJ1-2; TRBD1 matches at 10 bases. In germline, CDR1 is MNHNY, CDR2 SVGAGI (reference sequence). The CDR3 totals 16 residues. V gave up 4 bases and J gave up 0 bases; unmatched junction bases: 5. For the CDR3, the DNA is TGTGCCAGCAGTTTGGGACAGGGGTTAGCTAACTATGGCTACACCTTC. Encoded protein: CASSLGQGLANYGYTF.

This chain connects TRBV19 to TRBJ1-6, with 9 positions matching TRBD1. This CDR3 contains 18 residues. V shed 3 bases, J shed 7 bases, and the junction held 13 bases outside the gene matches. CDR1 is LNHDA and CDR2 is SQIVND in the germline V gene (reference sequence). The CDR3 sequence is CASSMGIRDRVRNSPLHF. CDR3 DNA: TGTGCCAGTAGTATGGGGATCCGGGACAGGGTGAGAAATTCACCCCTCCACTTT. The full variable domain, completed using reference TRBV19 and TRBJ1-6, is DGGITQSPKYLFRKEGQNVTLSCEQNLNHDAMYWYRQDPGQGLRLIYYSQIVNDFQKGDIAEGYSVSREKKESFPLTVTSAQKNPTAFYLCASSMGIRDRVRNSPLHFGNGTRLTVT.

This rearrangement joins TRBV7-9 to TRBJ1-3; D uncertain. CDR1 is SEHNR and CDR2 is FQNEAQ in the germline V gene (reference sequence). V shed 0 bases and J shed 3 bases, with 6 bases lying between them. The CDR3 contains 14 residues. CDR3: CASSLAGLGNTIYF. CDR3 nucleotide sequence: TGTGCCAGCAGCTTAGCTGGCCTTGGAAACACCATATATTTT.

The gene calls are TRBV5-5 and TRBJ1-2, with D possibly TRBD1 on 5 matching bases. The CDR3 extends over 13 amino acids. Trimming left V 4 bases short and J 5 bases short, with 12 bases between. Germline CDR1 reads SGHKS; CDR2 reads YYEKEE (reference sequence). In nucleotides, the CDR3 is TGTGCCAGCAGCCAGGACACGTTATATGGCTACACCTTC. As protein: CASSQDTLYGYTF.

The chain carries TRBV6-1 and TRBJ1-5; no definite D call. V shed 3 bases and J shed 3 bases, with 12 bases lying between them. The CDR3 has 15 amino acids. Germline V gene lookup returns CDR1 MNHNS and CDR2 SASEGT. CDR3 in amino acids: CASSEYSTINQPQHF. CDR3 coding DNA: TGTGCCAGCAGTGAGTACAGTACAATCAATCAGCCCCAGCATTTT.

This rearrangement joins TRBV7-2 to TRBJ2-5, with 8 positions matching TRBD2. Germline CDR1 and CDR2: SGHTA and FQGNSA. Trimming took 3 bases from V and 4 from J; bases not matched to a gene: 7. This CDR3 contains 15 residues. The DNA of the CDR3 is TGTGCCAGCAGCTTTGCTACTAGCGGCGGAGAGACCCAGTACTTC. It translates to CASSFATSGGETQYF. The full variable domain, with the rest looked up from reference TRBV7-2 and TRBJ2-5, is GAGVSQSPSNKVTEKGKDVELRCDPISGHTALYWYRQSLGQGLEFLIYFQGNSAPDKSGLPSDRFSAERTGGSVSTLTIQRTQQEDSAVYLCASSFATSGGETQYFGPGTRLLVL.

The chain recombines TRBV24-1 with TRBJ2-5; TRBD2 might be the D (6 bases). Deletions cut 2 bases from V and 5 bases from J, with 8 bases between. The length of the CDR3 is 13 residues. Germline V gene sequence: CDR1 KGHDR, CDR2 SFDVKD. CDR3 loop: CATSDSGLETQYF. As DNA, the CDR3 is TGTGCCACCAGTGATTCGGGACTGGAGACCCAGTACTTC.

V gene TRBV5-4 combines with J gene TRBJ2-2; 7 positions agree with TRBD2. In germline, CDR1 is SGHNT, CDR2 YYREEE (reference sequence). The junction had 13 bases not matched to a gene; V was cut back by 6 bases and J by 8 bases. CDR3 length: 15 residues. The CDR3 protein is CASKRLAGRAGELFF. CDR3 nucleotides: TGTGCCAGCAAAAGATTAGCGGGCCGCGCAGGGGAGCTGTTTTTT.